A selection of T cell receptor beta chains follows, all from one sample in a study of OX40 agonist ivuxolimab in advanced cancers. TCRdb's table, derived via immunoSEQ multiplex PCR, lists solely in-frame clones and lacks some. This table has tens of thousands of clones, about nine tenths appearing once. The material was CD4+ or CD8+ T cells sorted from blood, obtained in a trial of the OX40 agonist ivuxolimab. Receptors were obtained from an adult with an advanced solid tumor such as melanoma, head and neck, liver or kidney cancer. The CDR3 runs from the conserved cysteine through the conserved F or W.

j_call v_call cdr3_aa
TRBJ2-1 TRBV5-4 CASSFDSAWNEQFF
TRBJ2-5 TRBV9 CASSVGQSSGPQETQYF
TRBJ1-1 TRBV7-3 CASRETGGTEAFF
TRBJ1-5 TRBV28 CASSLSSQPQHF
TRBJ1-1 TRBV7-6 CASSRQGSTEAFF
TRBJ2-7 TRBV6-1 CASSEAGTLVYEQYF
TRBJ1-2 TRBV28 CASKMGSNYGYTF
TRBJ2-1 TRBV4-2 CASSQGPAGGPLDEQFF
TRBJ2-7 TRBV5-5 CASSKVRGRETYEQYF
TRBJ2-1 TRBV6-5 CASSYAGTGPNEQFF
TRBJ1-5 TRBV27 CATPLAEYSNQPQHF
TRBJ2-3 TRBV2 CASRVKGAYIIDTQYF
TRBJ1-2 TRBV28 CASSQGNGYTF
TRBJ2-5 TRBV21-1 CASSKRGTQYF
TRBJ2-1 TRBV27 CASSSTSGGENNEQFF
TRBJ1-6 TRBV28 CASTAVGSYNSPLHF
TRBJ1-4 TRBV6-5 CASSPRGVDEKLFF
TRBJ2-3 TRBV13 CASSSQETGPKTDTQYF
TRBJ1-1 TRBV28 CASSFSRLNTEAFF
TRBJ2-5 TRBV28 CASSLFGGRETQYF
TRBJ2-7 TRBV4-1 CASSQVLSGPSYEQYF
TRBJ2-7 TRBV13 CASSSGGAYEQYF